The clone carrying this T cell receptor beta chain was seen repeatedly, ten times or more. Its cognate antigen is unknown. These data are taken from a study of Graves' ophthalmopathy and Graves' hyperthyroidism. Findings and limits, study-wide: Among expanded thyroid clonotypes above 0.001 frequency, most also occurred in blood. The model forecast ophthalmopathy progression, reaching roughly 71% sensitivity and 72% to 80% specificity.

RNA served as the template for amplifying TCR beta CDR3 regions. The first round was an RT-PCR with HTBI primers, and the second round was a multiplex PCR. TCRdb itself ran the multiplex PCR reads through MiXCR, one entry per CDR3 protein. The repertoire holds 300,000 to 350,000 distinct CDR3 sequences, with roughly 16% as singletons. The germline gives CDR1 SGHNT, CDR2 YYREEE (reference sequence). Trimming took 0 bases from V and 5 from J; bases not matched to a gene: 3. The length of the CDR3 is 15 residues. The chain couples TRBV5-4 to TRBJ1-5, with 9 bases identical to TRBD1. The TCR originated in an adult man with Graves' ophthalmopathy. The sequencing sample was made of peripheral blood. The CDR3 region has the DNA TGTGCCAGCAGCTTGGACAGGGGGCAGGATCAGCCCCAGCATTTT. This translates into CASSLDRGQDQPQHF.